One sample yielded the 21 T cell receptor beta chains listed below, sequenced in a study of identical twins. Each CDR3 protein is one row after TCRdb ran MiXCR on the 5' RACE reads. The table includes some 250,000 distinct CDR3 sequences, roughly an eighth detected once. The data were also submitted as part of a second study, on yellow fever vaccine responses in identical twins.

The specimen was memory (CD45RO+) T cells sorted from blood. All receptors come from a young woman in good health.

This clonotype was seen only a few times. The rearrangement joins TRBV11-2 to TRBJ1-4; 7 nucleotides agree with TRBD1. This CDR3 has 11 amino acids. V gave up 5 bases and J gave up 14 bases; unmatched junction bases: 5. Germline CDR1 and CDR2: SGHAT and FQNNGV. The CDR3 DNA follows: TGTGCCAGCAGCGCGGGACAGATGCTGTTTTTT. Encoded protein: CASSAGQMLFF.

The J gene is TRBJ2-3, the V gene TRBV12-3 or TRBV12-4; 7 bases are shared with TRBD1. The junction had 9 bases not matched to a gene; V was cut back by 4 bases and J by 2 bases. The CDR3 consists of 16 residues. Here the CDR3 reads CASSSSRDSFTDTQYF. The CDR3 coding sequence is TGTGCCAGCAGTTCATCCCGGGACAGCTTCACAGATACGCAGTATTTT.

This clonotype was picked up a small number of times. This chain links TRBV20-1 with TRBJ2-1; 7 nucleotides match TRBD2. CDR1 is DFQATT and CDR2 is SNEGSKA in the germline V gene (reference sequence). This CDR3 has 14 residues. V lost 6 bases, J lost 3 bases, and 8 bases stayed unmatched. CDR3 sequence reads: CSAVPSGRYNEQFF. DNA for the CDR3: TGCAGTGCGGTCCCTAGCGGACGCTACAATGAGCAGTTCTTC.

This clonotype was seen repeatedly, ten times or more. V and J are TRBV7-2 and TRBJ2-5; tentative D call: TRBD2 (6 bases). Germline CDR1 and CDR2: SGHTA and FQGNSA. The CDR3 extends over 14 amino acids. V lost 3 bases and J 0 bases, leaving 8 bases between the germline ends. CDR3 DNA: TGTGCCAGCAGCTTCCGGGAGTACCAAGAGACCCAGTACTTC. It codes for CASSFREYQETQYF. The whole variable domain, remainder taken from reference TRBV7-2 and TRBJ2-5, is GAGVSQSPSNKVTEKGKDVELRCDPISGHTALYWYRQSLGQGLEFLIYFQGNSAPDKSGLPSDRFSAERTGGSVSTLTIQRTQQEDSAVYLCASSFREYQETQYFGPGTRLLVL.

The sample holds many counts of this clonotype. The chain recombines TRBV9 with TRBJ2-7, with TRBD1 identical over 7 bases. Unmatched junction bases numbered 2, after V lost 4 bases and J lost 4 bases. Germline CDR1 is SGDLS and CDR2 is YYNGEE. The CDR3 runs to 12 residues. The CDR3 coding sequence is TGTGCCAGCAGCACAGGGGTGTACGAGCAGTACTTC. Translated: CASSTGVYEQYF.

The rearrangement joins TRBV11-3 to TRBJ2-3, with TRBD1 identical over 7 bases. CDR1 and CDR2 from the germline V gene are SGHNT and YENEEA. J was trimmed by 4 bases and V by 6 bases; bases with no gene match: 10. CDR3 length: 15 residues. The CDR3 is CASSNRDSNSDTQYF. The CDR3 DNA sequence: TGTGCCAGCAGTAACCGGGACAGTAACTCAGATACGCAGTATTTT.

This clonotype showed up many times. This chain joins TRBV4-1 and TRBJ2-1; 9 bases are a match to TRBD2. This CDR3 comprises 15 residues. Germline assignment: CDR1 MGHRA and CDR2 YSYEKL. The V and J ends lost 2 bases and 9 bases, in that order; junction bases with no gene match: 8. CDR3 residues: CASSQSRTSDGEQFF. In DNA form, the CDR3 reads TGCGCCAGCAGCCAATCCAGGACTAGCGATGGTGAGCAGTTCTTC.

This clonotype was counted only a few times. The chain carries TRBV2 and TRBJ2-7; TRBD2 aligns across 8 bases. The CDR3 covers 15 residues. V lost 2 bases and J lost 0; bases outside the gene matches: 3. From germline, CDR1 is SNHLY and CDR2 FYNNEI. The CDR3 is CASSEPGRVSYEQYF. The CDR3 nucleotides are TGTGCCAGCAGTGAACCCGGGAGGGTCTCCTACGAGCAGTACTTC. The full variable domain, with the rest looked up from reference TRBV2 and TRBJ2-7, is EPEVTQTPSHQVTQMGQEVILRCVPISNHLYFYWYRQILGQKVEFLVSFYNNEISEKSEIFDDQFSVERPDGSNFTLKIRSTKLEDSAMYFCASSEPGRVSYEQYFGPGTRLTVT.

CDR3 bases: TGCAGTGCTAGTGCCCAGGGGCTTCAAGAGACCCAGTACTTC. It yields the protein CSASAQGLQETQYF. This sequence joins TRBV20-1 and TRBJ2-5; the D gene is possibly TRBD1 (6 bases). The CDR3 consists of 14 residues. The V and J ends lost 3 bases and 2 bases respectively, with 13 bases between them. The V gene's germline CDR1 is DFQATT and CDR2 SNEGSKA (reference sequence).

The chain is built from TRBV20-1 and TRBJ2-2; D perhaps matches TRBD2 (5 bases). The germline V gene has CDR1 DFQATT and CDR2 SNEGSKA (reference sequence). The CDR3 spans 18 residues. The germline V and J ends were trimmed by 0 bases and 7 bases, with 24 bases remaining between them. The CDR3 DNA sequence: TGCAGTGCTAGAGATCGGGTCGGGGAATCGCTTGAAATCGGGGAGCTGTTTTTT. Translating gives CSARDRVGESLEIGELFF.

The genes are TRBV27 and TRBJ2-2; tentative D call: TRBD1 (5 bases). The CDR3 length is 14 residues. V gave up 2 bases and J gave up 7 bases, with 11 bases separating them. Per germline, CDR1 MNHEY and CDR2 SMNVEV (reference sequence). Here the CDR3 DNA reads TGTGCCAGCAGTTTAAACAGGTTCAGCGGGGAGCTGTTTTTT. This gives the protein CASSLNRFSGELFF.

This chain joins TRBV5-5 and TRBJ2-7, with D possibly being TRBD1 or TRBD2 (5 bases each). Looked up from germline, CDR1 is SGHKS and CDR2 is YYEKEE (reference sequence). V was cut by 6 bases and J by 0 bases, with 13 bases left in between. The CDR3 spans 14 residues. CDR3 DNA: TGTGCCAGCATAATGGCAGGGAGCTCCTACGAGCAGTACTTC. This codes for CASIMAGSSYEQYF.

This clonotype was detected many times. CDR3 in DNA: TGTGCCAGCAGCTTCCGGGACAGCACAGATACGCAGTATTTT. It translates to CASSFRDSTDTQYF. The chain uses TRBV5-5 and TRBJ2-3, with D perhaps assigned TRBD1 or TRBD2 (5 bases each). Trimming removed 2 bases from V and 0 bases from J, with 7 bases in between. This CDR3 has 14 residues. The V gene's germline CDR1 is SGHKS and CDR2 YYEKEE (reference sequence).

This clonotype was counted between two and nine times. The chain employs TRBV7-2 and TRBJ1-2; D may be TRBD1 (5 bases). The ends were cut back, 0 bases at V and 5 bases at J, with 13 bases in the middle. The CDR3 length is 15 residues. CDR1 is SGHTA, CDR2 FQGNSA, per germline. The CDR3 DNA is TGTGCCAGCAGCTTAGCCCGGGGCGGATCTTATGGCTACACCTTC. As protein: CASSLARGGSYGYTF.

This clonotype occurred many times. This chain links TRBV6-2 or TRBV6-3 with TRBJ1-5, with TRBD1 matching over 10 bases. The CDR3 covers 18 residues. Germline V gives CDR1 MNHEY, CDR2 SVGEGT. V shed 2 bases, J shed 1 base, and the junction held 8 bases outside the gene matches. CDR3 in DNA: TGTGCCAGCAGTTACCTCGGGACAGGGGTAGGGAGCAATCAGCCCCAGCATTTT. As protein: CASSYLGTGVGSNQPQHF.

There are many counts of this clonotype. The rearrangement joins TRBV20-1 to TRBJ2-1, with 7 bases fitting TRBD2. Trimming removed 5 bases from V and 8 bases from J; junction bases left unmatched: 12. Germline V gene lookup returns CDR1 DFQATT and CDR2 SNEGSKA (reference sequence). The length of the CDR3 is 14 residues. CDR3 loop: CSASEVVGLHEQFF. The CDR3 DNA is TGCAGTGCTTCAGAGGTAGTGGGACTACATGAGCAGTTCTTC.

This clonotype was found a few times. The chain couples TRBV7-9 to TRBJ2-3; the D is unclear. V was shortened by 0 bases and J by 2 bases, with 9 bases between the two germline ends. The CDR3 sequence is 15 residues long. Germline V CDR1 and CDR2: SEHNR, FQNEAQ (reference sequence). CDR3 protein: CASSLAVGATDTQYF. The CDR3 nucleotides read TGTGCCAGCAGCTTAGCGGTAGGAGCCACAGATACGCAGTATTTT.

V gene TRBV4-3 combines with J gene TRBJ1-1, with a tentative D call TRBD1 (5 bases). The V end was cut by 1 base, the J end by 7 bases, with 13 bases between. In germline, CDR1 is LGHNA, CDR2 YSLEER. This CDR3 has 14 residues. The CDR3 DNA is TGCGCCAGCAGCCAAGGTGGGGGATTGCGTGAAGCTTTCTTT. Protein sequence: CASSQGGGLREAFF.

The rearrangement links TRBV4-2 to TRBJ1-2; D gene unclear. V lost 0 bases and J lost 1, with 9 bases in between. The CDR3 sequence is 15 residues long. Germline CDR1 is LGHNA and CDR2 is YNFKEQ. The CDR3: CASSQDERSNYGYTF. CDR3 nucleotides: TGTGCCAGCAGCCAAGACGAGAGAAGTAACTATGGCTACACCTTC.

The chain recombines TRBV6-5 with TRBJ1-1, with D perhaps TRBD1 (5 bases). The V gene lost 1 base and the J gene lost 4 bases, with 16 bases spanning the gap. Germline V gene sequence: CDR1 MNHEY, CDR2 SVGAGI. This CDR3 is built from 16 residues. The CDR3 protein is CASSYYGPIGGTEAFF. The CDR3 nucleotides read TGTGCCAGCAGTTACTATGGGCCGATCGGGGGCACTGAAGCTTTCTTT.

This clonotype was observed a handful of times. The chain recombines TRBV14 with TRBJ1-6; a possible D gene is TRBD1 (6 bases). V was shortened by 1 base and J by 14 bases, with 12 bases between the two germline ends. Germline V gives CDR1 SGHDN, CDR2 FVKESK. The CDR3 consists of 13 residues. CDR3 DNA sequence: TGTGCCAGCAGCCAAGCGGTGGGACAAACCCTCCACTTT. It specifies CASSQAVGQTLHF.